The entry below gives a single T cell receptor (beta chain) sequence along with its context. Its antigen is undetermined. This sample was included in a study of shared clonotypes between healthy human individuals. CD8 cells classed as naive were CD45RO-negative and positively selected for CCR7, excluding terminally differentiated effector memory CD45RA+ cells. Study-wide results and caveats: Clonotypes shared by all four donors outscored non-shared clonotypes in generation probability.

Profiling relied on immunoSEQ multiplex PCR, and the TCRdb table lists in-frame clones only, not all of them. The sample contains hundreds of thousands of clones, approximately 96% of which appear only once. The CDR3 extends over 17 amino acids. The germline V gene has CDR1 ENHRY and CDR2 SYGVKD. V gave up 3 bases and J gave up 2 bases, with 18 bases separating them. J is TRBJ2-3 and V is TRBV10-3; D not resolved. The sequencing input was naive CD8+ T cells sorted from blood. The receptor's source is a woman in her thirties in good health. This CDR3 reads CAISEIGEQSPTDTQYF. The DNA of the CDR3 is TGTGCCATCAGTGAAATCGGAGAGCAATCCCCCACAGATACGCAGTATTTT.